Below are 27 T cell receptor beta chains sequenced from a single sample in a study of blood T cell repertoires in COVID-19. Method: immunoSEQ multiplex PCR; TCRdb's copy keeps in-frame clones and lacks some. The data show roughly 120,000 clones, 86% seen once. The sequencing sample was made of peripheral blood. The source of these receptors is a man in his 70s who had recovered from COVID-19.

The rearrangement links TRBV10-3 to TRBJ2-5, with 8 positions matching TRBD2. The V gene end was trimmed by 3 bases and the J gene end by 2 bases; junction bases not matched to a gene: 17. Germline values: CDR1 ENHRY, CDR2 SYGVKD. This CDR3 is 19 amino acids long. CDR3 DNA: TGTGCCATCAGTGATAGCGGGATGGGTTTTGATAACCCTCAAGAGACCCAGTACTTC. Its protein is CAISDSGMGFDNPQETQYF.

The chain uses TRBV18 and TRBJ2-5, with 8 bases lining up with TRBD1. Germline V lookup: CDR1 KGHSH, CDR2 LQKENI. This CDR3 spans 15 amino acids. J was trimmed by 2 bases and V by 3 bases; bases with no gene match: 5. In DNA form, the CDR3 reads TGTGCCAGCTCACCTCAGGGGGCTTTTCAAGAGACCCAGTACTTC. Translation gives CASSPQGAFQETQYF.

The genes are TRBV10-3 and TRBJ2-7; 8 bases are a match to TRBD1. This CDR3 spans 16 amino acids. The V gene's germline CDR1 is ENHRY and CDR2 SYGVKD. V was pared by 6 bases and J by 3 bases, with 13 bases of the junction left unmatched. Here the CDR3 reads CAIRFGQGIRGYEQYF. In DNA, the CDR3 is TGTGCCATCAGATTCGGACAGGGTATTCGTGGCTACGAGCAGTACTTC.

A single count supports this clone. The chain links TRBV7-2 to TRBJ1-2; 7 bases are shared with TRBD1. The CDR3 covers 14 residues. The V gene's germline CDR1 is SGHTA and CDR2 FQGNSA. The V segment lost 5 bases and the J segment 5 bases; nucleotides outside the gene matches: 8. DNA for the CDR3: TGTGCCAGCAGCACAATTGGACAGGCGTATGGCTACACCTTC. Amino acid sequence: CASSTIGQAYGYTF.

This sequence joins TRBV18 and TRBJ2-2, with 8 positions matching TRBD1. Germline CDR1 and CDR2: KGHSH and LQKENI. The trim removed 6 bases at V and 5 bases at J, leaving 8 bases unmatched. The CDR3 is 15 residues long. Here the CDR3 reads CASSWDRRETGELFF. The CDR3 DNA reads TGTGCCAGCTCCTGGGACAGGAGGGAGACCGGGGAGCTGTTTTTT.

Here the CDR3 reads CSVEALGGETQYF. The CDR3 bases are TGCAGCGTTGAGGCACTGGGGGGTGAGACCCAGTACTTC. The genes are TRBV29-1 and TRBJ2-5, with D perhaps matching TRBD2 (6 bases). Trimming removed 3 bases from V and 5 bases from J, with 13 bases in between. The CDR3 covers 13 residues. Per germline, CDR1 SQVTM and CDR2 ANQGSEA.

The table lists this clone with a count of one. This chain uses TRBV6-5 with TRBJ2-2, with TRBD2 matching over 9 bases. The J segment lost 4 bases and the V segment lost 6 bases, leaving 6 bases of the junction unmatched. The germline gives CDR1 MNHEY, CDR2 SVGAGI. This CDR3 region has 15 residues. CDR3: CASSSSGRSTGELFF. The CDR3 DNA is TGTGCCAGCAGCTCCAGCGGGAGGAGCACCGGGGAGCTGTTTTTT.

The chain is built from TRBV5-1 and TRBJ2-5; no definite D call. V lost 1 base, J lost 3 bases, and 10 bases lay in between. Per the germline V gene, CDR1 is SGHRS and CDR2 is YFSETQ. The CDR3 consists of 14 residues. The CDR3 nucleotides read TGCGCCAGCAGCTTGCTAGGAGAAGAAGAGACCCAGTACTTC. This codes for CASSLLGEEETQYF.

V and J are TRBV5-4 and TRBJ1-2, with TRBD1 matching over 8 bases. Per germline, CDR1 SGHNT and CDR2 YYREEE (reference sequence). The CDR3 is 13 amino acids. Trimming took 2 bases from V and 6 from J; bases not matched to a gene: 3. The CDR3 coding sequence is TGTGCCAGCAGCTTCGCAGGGGGCAATGGCTACACCTTC. Its translation: CASSFAGGNGYTF.

Note on this clone: Other DNA sequences in this sample translate to the same CDR3. The J gene is TRBJ1-2, the V gene TRBV18, with TRBD1 as a possible D gene (5 bases). The V end was cut by 0 bases, the J end by 8 bases, with 13 bases between. Per germline, CDR1 KGHSH and CDR2 LQKENI. The CDR3 is 14 amino acids. The CDR3 coding sequence is TGTGCCAGCTCACCACCCGGGCAGGGTGCGGGCTACACCTTC. It encodes CASSPPGQGAGYTF.

The CDR3 reads CASMTDRGNYGYTF. The DNA for the CDR3 is TGCGCCAGCATGACGGACAGGGGAAACTATGGCTACACCTTC. The chain joins TRBV10-2 to TRBJ1-2; TRBD1 matches 9 bases. CDR3 length: 14 amino acids. The trim removed 7 bases at V and 2 bases at J, leaving 5 bases unmatched. Germline V lookup: CDR1 WSHSY, CDR2 SAAADI.

The chain combines TRBV28 with TRBJ1-6; D perhaps matches TRBD1 (6 bases). This CDR3 has 13 amino acids. Per germline, CDR1 MDHEN and CDR2 SYDVKM. With 10 bases removed from V and 8 bases from J, the gap between germline ends came to 15 bases. This CDR3 is CATARGVDSPLHF. CDR3 nucleotide sequence: TGTGCCACCGCCAGGGGCGTAGATTCACCCCTCCACTTT.

The V gene is TRBV6-2 or TRBV6-3, the J gene TRBJ1-5; possible D gene TRBD1, 6 bases. Germline V gene data show CDR1 as MNHEY and CDR2 as SVGEGT. This CDR3 has 15 residues. The V gene lost 5 bases and the J gene lost 3 bases, with 14 bases spanning the gap. The CDR3 nucleotides read TGTGCCAGCAGTCGATCGGGGGGCGACAATCAGCCCCAGCATTTT. This sequence encodes CASSRSGGDNQPQHF.

The rearrangement uses TRBV6-1 and TRBJ2-7; 7 bases agree with TRBD1. The CDR3 runs to 14 residues. Germline-derived CDR1 and CDR2 are MNHNS and SASEGT. V shed 2 bases and J 1 base; nucleotides not matched to a gene: 2. The DNA for the CDR3 is TGTGCCAGCAGTGAAACAGGGGTATCCTACGAGCAGTACTTC. Protein sequence: CASSETGVSYEQYF.

The V and J genes are TRBV19 and TRBJ2-1; 8 positions agree with TRBD2. The CDR3 runs to 14 residues. After removal of 5 bases from V and 7 bases from J, the junction contained 7 bases not matched to a gene. The germline gives CDR1 LNHDA, CDR2 SQIVND (reference sequence). The CDR3 DNA reads TGTGCCAGTAGTCCACGGGGGGGGACGAATGAGCAGTTCTTC. The encoded protein is CASSPRGGTNEQFF.

This sequence joins TRBV5-1 and TRBJ1-1, with 9 bases aligning to TRBD1. The CDR3 covers 15 residues. Germline CDR1 reads SGHRS; CDR2 reads YFSETQ. Germline trimming cut 4 bases from V and 6 bases from J; bases unmatched to any gene: 10. CDR3 amino acids: CASSPIPGQGAEAFF. CDR3 bases: TGCGCCAGCAGCCCCATACCGGGACAGGGCGCTGAAGCTTTCTTT.

To note about this clone: Other DNA sequences of this sample code for an identical CDR3. This sequence joins TRBV19 and TRBJ1-1; 7 nucleotides align to TRBD1. Germline V gene lookup returns CDR1 LNHDA and CDR2 SQIVND (reference sequence). Trimming cost V 6 bases and J 1 base; bases outside gene matches: 5. The CDR3 has 14 amino acids. This CDR3 is CASSRDRGNTEAFF. CDR3 nucleotide sequence: TGTGCCAGTAGCCGGGACAGAGGGAACACTGAAGCTTTCTTT.

The V and J genes are TRBV5-1 and TRBJ2-3; 7 bases agree with TRBD1. Trimming took 3 bases from V and 0 from J; bases not matched to a gene: 4. Germline V gene data show CDR1 as SGHRS and CDR2 as YFSETQ. The CDR3 spans 15 residues. The CDR3 loop reads CASSSGTVSTDTQYF. The CDR3, as DNA: TGCGCCAGCAGCTCGGGGACAGTTAGCACAGATACGCAGTATTTT.

The chain recombines TRBV5-1 with TRBJ2-5; D ambiguous. The V end lost 3 bases, the J end lost 4 bases, and 10 bases lay between the germline ends. Germline CDR1 is SGHRS and CDR2 is YFSETQ. There are 13 residues in the CDR3. CDR3 in DNA: TGCGCCAGCAGCTCCCTTCTTATAGAGACCCAGTACTTC. This gives the protein CASSSLLIETQYF.

The rearrangement uses TRBV5-1 and TRBJ2-2; no firm D call. The V gene lost 2 bases and the J gene lost 1 base, with 6 bases spanning the gap. This CDR3 comprises 14 residues. The V gene's germline CDR1 is SGHRS and CDR2 YFSETQ. CDR3 nucleotide sequence: TGCGCCAGCAGCTTTGCAGGGAACACCGGGGAGCTGTTTTTT. Amino acid sequence: CASSFAGNTGELFF.

The rearrangement joins TRBV28 to TRBJ1-5; D remains unclear. V lost 6 bases and J 2 bases, leaving 8 bases between the germline ends. The CDR3 is made up of 13 amino acids. Germline CDR1 reads MDHEN; CDR2 reads SYDVKM. CDR3 in amino acids: CASRGPGNQPQHF. In nucleotides, the CDR3 is TGTGCCAGCAGGGGCCCAGGCAATCAGCCCCAGCATTTT.

The chain uses TRBV28 and TRBJ1-2; TRBD1 agrees at 7 bases. V was pared by 10 bases and J by 2 bases, with 10 bases of the junction left unmatched. Germline lookup yields CDR1 MDHEN and CDR2 SYDVKM. This CDR3 comprises 14 residues. CDR3 amino acids: CATSEGAANYGYTF. In DNA, the CDR3 is TGTGCCACCTCGGAGGGGGCGGCGAACTATGGCTACACCTTC.

This clone was observed a few times. The gene calls are TRBV18 and TRBJ1-1, with 7 bases lining up with TRBD1. Germline CDR1 KGHSH, CDR2 LQKENI. The CDR3 contains 14 residues. V lost 6 bases and J lost 5; bases outside the gene matches: 9. The CDR3 loop reads CASSGQGVWTEAFF. Written as DNA, the CDR3 is TGTGCCAGCTCCGGCCAGGGGGTGTGGACTGAAGCTTTCTTT.

This clone was counted many times. The genes are TRBV19 and TRBJ1-2; a possible D gene is TRBD1 (5 bases). With 3 bases removed from V and 8 bases from J, the gap between germline ends came to 16 bases. The CDR3 totals 14 residues. CDR1 and CDR2 (germline): LNHDA, SQIVND (reference sequence). The CDR3: CASSIRSRQGGYTF. The CDR3 DNA reads as TGTGCCAGTAGTATCCGTTCCCGGCAGGGAGGCTACACCTTC.

The chain uses TRBV5-1 and TRBJ2-2; D uncertain. CDR3 length: 13 residues. The germline V and J ends were trimmed by 5 bases and 2 bases, with 7 bases remaining between them. Looked up from germline, CDR1 is SGHRS and CDR2 is YFSETQ. The CDR3 sequence: CASRTSNTGELFF. DNA for the CDR3: TGCGCCAGCAGGACTTCCAACACCGGGGAGCTGTTTTTT.

The chain carries TRBV5-6 and TRBJ1-3, with 9 bases identical to TRBD1. Germline V gene data show CDR1 as SGHDT and CDR2 as YYEEEE. The CDR3 length is 15 residues. V lost 4 bases, J lost 7 bases, and 9 bases stayed unmatched. CDR3 coding DNA: TGTGCCAGCAGCCCTGGGACAGGGTTTTCTAACACCATATATTTT. This sequence encodes CASSPGTGFSNTIYF.

This chain connects TRBV5-4 to TRBJ2-3, with TRBD1 matching 7 bases. The V gene's germline CDR1 is SGHNT and CDR2 YYREEE (reference sequence). The J segment lost 0 bases and the V segment lost 4 bases, leaving 11 bases of the junction unmatched. The CDR3 extends over 17 amino acids. The CDR3 DNA sequence: TGTGCCAGCAGCCCGACCACAGGGGAACCTAGCACAGATACGCAGTATTTT. Its translation is CASSPTTGEPSTDTQYF.